A selection of T cell receptor beta chains follows, all from one sample in a study of read filtering for tumor transcriptome and immune sequencing. TCRdb re-analysed the reads in MiXCR, keeping a single row per CDR3 protein. The table shows around 140,000 distinct CDR3 sequences, with over 10% occurring only once. The sample consisted of a population of CD138-negative cells sorted from bone marrow. The receptors stem from a donor over 35 with multiple myeloma. Both conserved end residues are part of each CDR3. The D gene is left open where the match is weak. Size values are once, few and many counts, or a class for expanded clones, and some rows have none.

clone size: -; J gene: TRBJ2-7; D gene: -; V gene: TRBV29-1; CDR3 DNA: TGCAGCGTCCACCTTAACAGGGTCCCCTACGAGCAGTACTTC; CDR3 protein: CSVHLNRVPYEQYF
clone size: many; J gene: TRBJ2-4; D gene: -; V gene: TRBV29-1; CDR3 DNA: TGCAGCGTTGAGTCAGGTCCTGGAAACATTCAGTACTTC; CDR3 protein: CSVESGPGNIQYF
clone size: few; J gene: TRBJ1-1; D gene: -; V gene: TRBV5-4; CDR3 DNA: TGTGCCAGCAGCTTCACAGGGATTGCTGAAGCTTTCTTT; CDR3 protein: CASSFTGIAEAFF
clone size: -; J gene: TRBJ1-4; D gene: -; V gene: TRBV5-5; CDR3 DNA: TGTGCCAGCAGCCCCGGCTTAAGGGGAAAACTGTTTTTT; CDR3 protein: CASSPGLRGKLFF
clone size: many; J gene: TRBJ2-1; D gene: -; V gene: TRBV29-1; CDR3 DNA: TGCAGCGTTGATTCGCAGGGGAACAATGAGCAGTTCTTC; CDR3 protein: CSVDSQGNNEQFF
clone size: many; J gene: TRBJ1-2; D gene: TRBD1; V gene: TRBV3-1; CDR3 DNA: TGTGCCAGCAGCCAAGGGACAGGGGGGAGCTATGGCTACACCTTC; CDR3 protein: CASSQGTGGSYGYTF
clone size: many; J gene: TRBJ2-7; D gene: TRBD2; V gene: TRBV6-2/TRBV6-3; CDR3 DNA: TGTGCCAGCAGTTACTTCGTAGCGGGAGCCTTCCACTTC; CDR3 protein: CASSYFVAGAFHF
clone size: -; J gene: TRBJ2-1; D gene: -; V gene: TRBV3-1; CDR3 DNA: TGTGCCAGCAGCCAAGGGGGTAGTAGGAACAATGAGCAGCTCTTC; CDR3 protein: CASSQGGSRNNEQLF
clone size: many; J gene: TRBJ2-4; D gene: -; V gene: TRBV5-6; CDR3 DNA: TGTGCCAGCAGCTTGGAGTCCTCCGGGCCTCAGTACTTC; CDR3 protein: CASSLESSGPQYF
clone size: many; J gene: TRBJ2-3; D gene: TRBD2; V gene: TRBV7-2; CDR3 DNA: TGTGCCAGCAGCCTTCCCCTTTTAGCGGGAGCCTCAGATACGCAGTATTTT; CDR3 protein: CASSLPLLAGASDTQYF
clone size: many; J gene: TRBJ1-1; D gene: -; V gene: TRBV7-9; CDR3 DNA: TGTGCCAGCAGCTTACTGGGCGCTGAAGCTTTCTTT; CDR3 protein: CASSLLGAEAFF
clone size: many; J gene: TRBJ2-1; D gene: TRBD2; V gene: TRBV6-2/TRBV6-3; CDR3 DNA: TGTGCCAGCAGTTACCCAGGACTAGCGGGCCGTACCTACAATGAGCAGTTCTTC; CDR3 protein: CASSYPGLAGRTYNEQFF
clone size: many; J gene: TRBJ2-1; D gene: -; V gene: TRBV5-1; CDR3 DNA: TGCGCCAGCAGCCCGACACTAGTCCATGAGCAGTTCTTC; CDR3 protein: CASSPTLVHEQFF
clone size: many; J gene: TRBJ2-1; D gene: TRBD2; V gene: TRBV11-2; CDR3 DNA: TGTGCCAGCAGCTTAGTTCCAGCGGGAGAGTTTGACTACAATGAGCAGTTCTTC; CDR3 protein: CASSLVPAGEFDYNEQFF
clone size: many; J gene: TRBJ2-7; D gene: -; V gene: TRBV4-2; CDR3 DNA: TGTGCCAGCAGCCAAGGCGGCCCCTCCTACGAGCAGTACTTC; CDR3 protein: CASSQGGPSYEQYF
clone size: many; J gene: TRBJ2-7; D gene: TRBD1; V gene: TRBV7-9; CDR3 DNA: TGTGCCAGCAGCGAATCGGGACAGAGCTACGAGCAGTACTTC; CDR3 protein: CASSESGQSYEQYF
clone size: many; J gene: TRBJ1-2; D gene: -; V gene: TRBV12-3/TRBV12-4; CDR3 DNA: TGTGCCAGCAGGGCGGCAGGGGAATATGGCTACACCTTC; CDR3 protein: CASRAAGEYGYTF
clone size: many; J gene: TRBJ2-1; D gene: -; V gene: TRBV6-2/TRBV6-3; CDR3 DNA: TGTGCCAGCAGTTACTCCCCCCCCAATGAGCAGTTCTTC; CDR3 protein: CASSYSPPNEQFF
clone size: -; J gene: TRBJ2-2; D gene: -; V gene: TRBV4-1; CDR3 DNA: TGCGCCAGCAGCCGGGGCCTCGACGAGGCTGGGACCGGGGAGCTGTTTTTT; CDR3 protein: CASSRGLDEAGTGELFF
clone size: many; J gene: TRBJ1-5; D gene: -; V gene: TRBV7-8; CDR3 DNA: TGTGCCAGCAGCCCTGGTTGGAGCAATCAGCCCCAGCATTTT; CDR3 protein: CASSPGWSNQPQHF
clone size: many; J gene: TRBJ2-1; D gene: -; V gene: TRBV4-1; CDR3 DNA: TGCGCCAGCAGCCAAGTTTGGGGCCCTGATAATGAGCAGTTCTTC; CDR3 protein: CASSQVWGPDNEQFF
clone size: many; J gene: TRBJ2-1; D gene: -; V gene: TRBV29-1; CDR3 DNA: TGCAGCGTTGACTCCGGATCCCACAATGAGCAGTTCTTC; CDR3 protein: CSVDSGSHNEQFF
clone size: -; J gene: TRBJ2-6; D gene: -; V gene: TRBV4-1; CDR3 DNA: TGCGCCAGCAGCCAAGCAGGATACGAGGCCAACGTCCTGACTTTC; CDR3 protein: CASSQAGYEANVLTF
clone size: many; J gene: TRBJ2-5; D gene: -; V gene: TRBV20-1; CDR3 DNA: TGCAGTGCTAGAGCCCCACAGGGAAGAGAGACCCAGTACTTC; CDR3 protein: CSARAPQGRETQYF
clone size: -; J gene: TRBJ2-1; D gene: -; V gene: TRBV12-5; CDR3 DNA: TGTGCTGGTGGTTTGGCCACCTCCGGACCCCTCGGCTTCAATGAGCAGTTCTTC; CDR3 protein: CAGGLATSGPLGFNEQFF
clone size: many; J gene: TRBJ2-1; D gene: -; V gene: TRBV27; CDR3 DNA: TGTGCCAGCAGTTTAAGGGTAGCCTACAATGAGCAGTTCTTC; CDR3 protein: CASSLRVAYNEQFF
clone size: -; J gene: TRBJ2-1; D gene: -; V gene: TRBV2; CDR3 DNA: TGTGCCAGTAGTGAAGCTGTACGGCTAGAGCAGTTCTTC; CDR3 protein: CASSEAVRLEQFF
clone size: many; J gene: TRBJ2-3; D gene: TRBD2; V gene: TRBV11-2; CDR3 DNA: TGTGCCAGCAGCTTCAGATTACTAGCGGAGTTAGATACGCAGTATTTT; CDR3 protein: CASSFRLLAELDTQYF
clone size: few; J gene: TRBJ2-3; D gene: -; V gene: TRBV29-1; CDR3 DNA: TGCAGCGTTGAAGGGGGTCAGATAGTATTAAATACGCAGTATTTT; CDR3 protein: CSVEGGQIVLNTQYF
clone size: -; J gene: TRBJ2-2; D gene: -; V gene: TRBV5-1; CDR3 DNA: TGCGCCAGCAGCTTGACTGGGGACACCGGGGAGCTGTTTTTT; CDR3 protein: CASSLTGDTGELFF
clone size: many; J gene: TRBJ1-2; D gene: -; V gene: TRBV13; CDR3 DNA: TGTGCCAGCAGGGGAGGAGGGGGTGTTGATGGCTACACCTTC; CDR3 protein: CASRGGGGVDGYTF
clone size: many; J gene: TRBJ2-2; D gene: -; V gene: TRBV18; CDR3 DNA: TGTGCCAGCTCACCACTATCCGGGACACCCAGGACCGGGGAGCTGTTTTTT; CDR3 protein: CASSPLSGTPRTGELFF
clone size: many; J gene: TRBJ2-1; D gene: -; V gene: TRBV14; CDR3 DNA: TGTGCCAGCAGCCAAGTTGCGGGGAGTTCCTACAATGAGCAGTTCTTC; CDR3 protein: CASSQVAGSSYNEQFF
clone size: -; J gene: TRBJ1-5; D gene: -; V gene: TRBV19; CDR3 DNA: TGTGCCAGTAGTATCGGAGGGATAGGCAATCAGCCCCAGCATTTT; CDR3 protein: CASSIGGIGNQPQHF
clone size: many; J gene: TRBJ1-1; D gene: -; V gene: TRBV20-1; CDR3 DNA: TGCAGTGCTAGAGATCTGGCAGGAGACACTGAAGCTTTCTTT; CDR3 protein: CSARDLAGDTEAFF